These 30 T cell receptor beta chains were all obtained from the same sample, sequenced in a study of CD8 T cells in ankylosing spondylitis. TCRdb passed the 5' RACE reads through MiXCR, listing each CDR3 protein once. The sample consists of around 130,000 distinct CDR3 sequences, around 7% of them appearing once. The sequencing input was blood, either unsorted or a sorted T cell fraction (not recorded which). These receptors were taken from a male donor with ankylosing spondylitis or in good health (not recorded which).

Ten or more counts support this clonotype. This sequence joins TRBV5-1 and TRBJ1-3; tentatively, D is TRBD1 (5 bases). With 4 bases removed from V and 0 bases from J, the gap between germline ends came to 14 bases. The length of the CDR3 is 16 residues. The V gene's germline CDR1 is SGHRS and CDR2 YFSETQ. CDR3 DNA sequence: TGCGCCAGCAGCCAGGACACCCGACGCTCTGGAAACACCATATATTTT. Translated: CASSQDTRRSGNTIYF.

This clonotype was picked up many times. The chain uses TRBV20-1 and TRBJ2-4, with TRBD2 as a possible D gene (7 bases). Germline V gene lookup returns CDR1 DFQATT and CDR2 SNEGSKA (reference sequence). Trimming cost V 2 bases and J 4 bases, with 21 bases left between them. The CDR3 extends over 17 amino acids. The CDR3 DNA reads as TGCAGTGCTAGACCCAAACCCGGGGGGCGCGTTAAAAACATTCAGTACTTC. This encodes CSARPKPGGRVKNIQYF.

This clonotype appeared many times. The chain uses TRBV12-3 or TRBV12-4 and TRBJ2-5, with a possible D match to TRBD2 (5 bases). CDR3 length: 12 residues. The V end was cut by 5 bases, the J end by 5 bases, with 9 bases between. The CDR3 sequence: CASSNTGETQYF. The DNA for the CDR3 is TGTGCCAGCAGTAATACGGGGGAGACCCAGTACTTC.

This clonotype has ten or more counts. V is TRBV20-1 and J is TRBJ2-3; possibly TRBD1 for D (5 bases). The CDR3 runs 12 residues. Per the germline V gene, CDR1 is DFQATT and CDR2 is SNEGSKA (reference sequence). Trimming took off 3 bases at V and 3 bases at J, with 7 bases between the two ends. DNA of the CDR3: TGCAGTGCTAGGGGGCAGACAGATACGCAGTATTTT. Translating it yields CSARGQTDTQYF.

This clonotype was counted ten times or more. This rearrangement joins TRBV4-1 to TRBJ1-1, with 7 bases matching TRBD1. V trimming: 7 bases; J trimming: 2 bases; junction bases outside the gene matches: 4. The germline V gene has CDR1 MGHRA and CDR2 YSYEKL. The CDR3 is 13 residues long. The CDR3 DNA reads as TGCGCCAGCACAAGACAGGGTAACACTGAAGCTTTCTTT. Protein sequence: CASTRQGNTEAFF.

This clonotype was observed a few times. Here the CDR3 DNA reads TGTGCCAGCACCTCGACGGGGGTTAATCAGCCCCAGCATTTT. It specifies CASTSTGVNQPQHF. The chain combines TRBV27 with TRBJ1-5, with D possibly being TRBD1 (5 bases). V dropped 7 bases and J dropped 4 bases, with 14 bases sitting between them. CDR3 length equals 14 residues. CDR1 and CDR2 from the germline V gene are MNHEY and SMNVEV (reference sequence).

In its sample, this clonotype was seen many times. This chain uses TRBV7-2 with TRBJ2-7; 7 bases fit TRBD1. V lost 4 bases and J lost 2; bases outside the gene matches: 8. Germline V gene data show CDR1 as SGHTA and CDR2 as FQGNSA. This CDR3 contains 15 residues. The chain's CDR3 is CASSSTGRVPYEQYF. The CDR3 DNA reads as TGTGCCAGCAGCTCGACAGGGAGAGTTCCCTACGAGCAGTACTTC. Using reference TRBV7-2 and TRBJ2-7 for the parts outside the CDR3, the full variable domain is GAGVSQSPSNKVTEKGKDVELRCDPISGHTALYWYRQSLGQGLEFLIYFQGNSAPDKSGLPSDRFSAERTGGSVSTLTIQRTQQEDSAVYLCASSSTGRVPYEQYFGPGTRLTVT.

This clonotype was observed many times. V is TRBV5-1 and J is TRBJ2-7, with 7 bases identical to TRBD1. With V trimmed by 4 bases and J by 2 bases, 6 bases remained unmatched. The germline V gene encodes CDR1 SGHRS and CDR2 YFSETQ. This CDR3 has 14 residues. The CDR3 DNA reads as TGCGCCAGCAGCGATGGGACAGAGCCCTACGAGCAGTACTTC. This gives the protein CASSDGTEPYEQYF.

This clonotype was detected many times. The rearrangement joins TRBV20-1 to TRBJ1-2; D might be TRBD1 (5 bases). The V end lost 6 bases, the J end lost 3 bases, and 14 bases lay between the germline ends. Germline CDR1 DFQATT, CDR2 SNEGSKA (reference sequence). The CDR3 has 13 residues. Here the CDR3 DNA reads TGCAGTGCCAGACCAGGGTACTACTATGGCTACACCTTC. Translation gives CSARPGYYYGYTF.

This clonotype has at least ten counts. The chain links TRBV7-9 to TRBJ2-3; D is unresolved. Per germline, CDR1 SEHNR and CDR2 FQNEAQ (reference sequence). The ends were cut back, 1 base at V and 0 bases at J, with 11 bases in the middle. This CDR3 is 16 amino acids long. CDR3 protein: CASSLGEKTSTDTQYF. In nucleotides, the CDR3 is TGTGCCAGCAGCTTAGGGGAAAAAACTAGCACAGATACGCAGTATTTT.

This clonotype was counted at least ten times. The chain employs TRBV20-1 and TRBJ2-5; a weak D match, TRBD2 (6 bases). CDR1 and CDR2 (germline): DFQATT, SNEGSKA (reference sequence). V shed 6 bases and J shed 0 bases, with 17 bases lying between them. CDR3 length: 15 residues. For the CDR3, the DNA is TGCAGTGCGGAGATGCGGGGAACGTACCAAGAGACCCAGTACTTC. Translated, it gives CSAEMRGTYQETQYF.

There are a few counts of this clonotype. The chain carries TRBV5-1 and TRBJ2-1; D uncertain. V was trimmed by 0 bases and J by 8 bases, leaving 9 bases between them. This CDR3 region has 13 residues. The germline gives CDR1 SGHRS, CDR2 YFSETQ. In DNA form, the CDR3 reads TGCGCCAGCAGCTTGGATGGGTCGGATGAGCAGTTCTTC. It encodes CASSLDGSDEQFF.

This clonotype was counted at least ten times. This rearrangement joins TRBV18 to TRBJ1-3, with D perhaps TRBD1 (5 bases). This CDR3 is built from 15 residues. Trimming took 4 bases from V and 2 from J, leaving 12 bases between them. Germline CDR1 KGHSH, CDR2 LQKENI. CDR3 bases: TGTGCCAGCTCACAAGGACAAGCAACTGGAAACACCATATATTTT. Translated, it gives CASSQGQATGNTIYF.

This clonotype came up many times. The V call is TRBV7-2, the J call TRBJ2-1, with TRBD2 as a possible D gene (7 bases). The CDR3 spans 17 residues. From germline, CDR1 is SGHTA and CDR2 FQGNSA. V gave up 3 bases and J gave up 4 bases, with 19 bases separating them. The CDR3 DNA reads as TGTGCCAGCAGCTTGGAGGCGCGGGGGCCCGTTTACAATGAGCAGTTCTTC. It yields the protein CASSLEARGPVYNEQFF.

This clonotype was picked up many times. The genes are TRBV5-1 and TRBJ1-1, with D possibly TRBD1 on 5 matching bases. CDR1 is SGHRS, CDR2 YFSETQ, per germline. V dropped 4 bases and J dropped 2 bases, with 9 bases sitting between them. This CDR3 is 13 amino acids long. CDR3 amino acids: CASSKGLNTEAFF. CDR3 nucleotides: TGCGCCAGCAGCAAGGGACTAAACACTGAAGCTTTCTTT.

With regard to this clonotype: This may arise from a read error, as a much more abundant clone is one base away. The chain couples TRBV12-3 or TRBV12-4 to TRBJ2-5; 8 bases are a match to TRBD2. This CDR3 spans 14 amino acids. CDR3 sequence: CACRPIAGQETQYF. The DNA for the CDR3 is TGTGCCTGCAGACCTATAGCGGGGCAAGAGACCCAGTACTTC.

Ten or more counts support this clonotype. J is TRBJ2-7 and V is TRBV5-1, with D maybe TRBD2 (5 bases). Trimming pared 1 base from V and 3 bases from J, leaving 14 bases between. This CDR3 region has 15 residues. From germline, CDR1 is SGHRS and CDR2 YFSETQ. The CDR3 sequence: CASSLTPTRSYEQYF. The CDR3, as DNA: TGCGCCAGCAGCTTGACCCCCACTAGGAGCTACGAGCAGTACTTC. Complete variable domain (other parts from reference TRBV5-1 and TRBJ2-7): KAGVTQTPRYLIKTRGQQVTLSCSPISGHRSVSWYQQTPGQGLQFLFEYFSETQRNKGNFPGRFSGRQFSNSRSEMNVSTLELGDSALYLCASSLTPTRSYEQYFGPGTRLTVT.

This sequence joins TRBV18 and TRBJ2-2, with unresolved D. V gave up 3 bases and J gave up 0 bases, with 5 bases separating them. CDR3 length equals 14 residues. Germline V gene data show CDR1 as KGHSH and CDR2 as LQKENI. The CDR3: CASSPNANTGELFF. The CDR3 DNA reads as TGTGCCAGCTCACCGAACGCGAACACCGGGGAGCTGTTTTTT.

This clonotype appeared many times. CDR3 residues: CASSSPDRGNEQFF. CDR3 DNA sequence: TGTGCCAGCAGCTCCCCAGACCGGGGCAATGAGCAGTTCTTC. The chain recombines TRBV7-6 with TRBJ2-1, with a possible D match to TRBD2 (5 bases). This CDR3 comprises 14 residues. Germline CDR1 SGHVS, CDR2 FNYEAQ. With 4 bases removed from V and 6 bases from J, the gap between germline ends came to 13 bases.

The chain recombines TRBV12-3 or TRBV12-4 with TRBJ1-1; TRBD1 aligns across 7 bases. There are 16 residues in the CDR3. Trimming at V came to 6 bases and at J to 1 base, leaving 11 bases not matched to a gene. CDR3: CASSQKRTGTNTEAFF. The CDR3 region has the DNA TGTGCCAGCAGCCAAAAAAGGACAGGAACGAACACTGAAGCTTTCTTT.

This clonotype was seen ten or more times. This rearrangement joins TRBV5-1 to TRBJ1-5; D gene ambiguous. Per the germline V gene, CDR1 is SGHRS and CDR2 is YFSETQ. This CDR3 is built from 13 residues. The V gene lost 1 base and the J gene lost 2 bases, with 4 bases spanning the gap. CDR3 sequence reads: CASSLFGNQPQHF. The CDR3 DNA sequence: TGCGCCAGCAGCTTGTTTGGCAATCAGCCCCAGCATTTT.

By share, this clonotype counts as medium-sized (0.01 to 0.1%). The CDR3 bases are TGTGCCAGCAGCCCAACTAGGGGCCCCTTCACCTCTCTTTACAATGAGCAGTTCTTC. Translating gives CASSPTRGPFTSLYNEQFF. This chain links TRBV6-2 or TRBV6-3 with TRBJ2-1; D might be TRBD1 or TRBD2, each matching 5 bases. The CDR3 spans 19 residues. Germline CDR1 and CDR2: MNHEY and SVGEGT. V gave up 6 bases and J gave up 4 bases, with 28 bases separating them.

This clonotype was counted ten times or more. V and J are TRBV7-2 and TRBJ2-1, with 9 bases identical to TRBD1. The CDR3 totals 15 residues. The germline CDR1 and CDR2 sequences are SGHTA and FQGNSA. The trim removed 1 base at V and 7 bases at J, leaving 5 bases unmatched. CDR3 nucleotides: TGTGCCAGCAGCTTAGGACAGGGGGTGGGAAATGAGCAGTTCTTC. The encoded protein is CASSLGQGVGNEQFF.

This clonotype was observed at least ten times. DNA for the CDR3: TGTGCCAGCAGCTTAGGGACCGGGGAGCTGTTTTTT. As protein: CASSLGTGELFF. The genes are TRBV7-6 and TRBJ2-2; D unresolved. V was trimmed by 1 base and J by 5 bases, leaving 2 bases between them. The length of the CDR3 is 12 residues. Germline loops: CDR1 SGHVS, CDR2 FNYEAQ. Full variable domain (outside the CDR3, taken from reference TRBV7-6 and TRBJ2-2): GAGVSQSPRYKVTKRGQDVALRCDPISGHVSLYWYRQALGQGPEFLTYFNYEAQQDKSGLPNDRFSAERPEGSISTLTIQRTEQRDSAMYRCASSLGTGELFFGEGSRLTVL.

This clonotype was detected many times. The rearrangement joins TRBV27 to TRBJ2-7; 8 nucleotides match TRBD2. The length of the CDR3 is 15 residues. The germline CDR1 and CDR2 sequences are MNHEY and SMNVEV (reference sequence). V was clipped by 5 bases and J by 0 bases; unmatched bases: 6. CDR3 region: CASSEIAGSSYEQYF. CDR3 in DNA: TGTGCCAGCAGTGAGATAGCGGGGAGCTCCTACGAGCAGTACTTC.

This clonotype was picked up many times. The chain uses TRBV29-1 and TRBJ2-7, with D perhaps matching TRBD2 (6 bases). The CDR3 has 14 residues. Trimming stripped 7 bases from V and 2 bases from J, with 18 bases between. Germline V CDR1 and CDR2: SQVTM, ANQGSEA. CDR3 sequence: CSAIGGTQAYEQYF. CDR3 coding DNA: TGCAGCGCTATAGGCGGGACCCAAGCCTACGAGCAGTACTTC.

The sample holds many counts of this clonotype. V and J are TRBV29-1 and TRBJ2-2; 7 bases fit TRBD1. This CDR3 comprises 13 residues. Looked up from germline, CDR1 is SQVTM and CDR2 is ANQGSEA. The J segment lost 5 bases and the V segment lost 4 bases, leaving 4 bases of the junction unmatched. The DNA of the CDR3 is TGCAGCGTTGCGGCCAGGGGGACCGGGGAGCTGTTTTTT. Translated, it gives CSVAARGTGELFF.

Many counts were recorded for this clonotype. This chain uses TRBV7-9 with TRBJ2-1; D unclear. The CDR3 is 13 residues long. Between the trimmed V and J ends, which lost 1 base and 2 bases, there was a span of 3 bases. Germline CDR1 is SEHNR and CDR2 is FQNEAQ (reference sequence). This CDR3 reads CASSLGAYNEQFF. The CDR3 DNA reads as TGTGCCAGCAGCTTAGGTGCCTACAATGAGCAGTTCTTC.

This clonotype appeared many times. The V call is TRBV5-1, the J call TRBJ2-3; TRBD1 aligns across 7 bases. Germline V gene data show CDR1 as SGHRS and CDR2 as YFSETQ. CDR3 size: 15 residues. V shed 6 bases, J shed 2 bases, and the junction held 9 bases outside the gene matches. CDR3 nucleotides: TGCGCCAGCACCGACCCAACAGGGGTCACAGATACGCAGTATTTT. This sequence encodes CASTDPTGVTDTQYF.

This clonotype was detected ten times or more. V and J are TRBV20-1 and TRBJ2-7, with TRBD2 identical over 8 bases. The J segment lost 6 bases and the V segment lost 4 bases, leaving 5 bases of the junction unmatched. CDR1 and CDR2 from the germline V gene are DFQATT and SNEGSKA (reference sequence). CDR3 length: 12 amino acids. The CDR3 is CSATQTSGEQYF. The DNA for the CDR3 is TGCAGTGCTACTCAAACTAGCGGCGAGCAGTACTTC.